This paragraph covers one T cell receptor (beta chain) sequence. In the source study's methods: Scientists estimated how many nucleated cells there were by amplifying reference gene primers. Only in-frame clones appear in the TCRdb table, and some are missing; sequencing was by immunoSEQ multiplex PCR. V, J and clone size were drawn from that table, and D and trimming were deduced from the DNA. The table has 150,000 to 200,000 clones, approximately 87% seen once; the top ten hold 0.78%. This entry belongs to a study of blood T cell repertoires in COVID-19. Deletions cut 7 bases from V and 1 base from J, with 11 bases between. Germline values: CDR1 MGHRA, CDR2 YSYEKL. The CDR3 is 15 residues long.

Material for sequencing was peripheral blood. The V call is TRBV4-1, the J call TRBJ1-6; D possibly corresponds to TRBD1 (5 bases). The TCR originated in a woman aged 65 to 85 with acute or convalescent COVID-19. The CDR3 protein is CASTPGLSYNSPLHF. The DNA for the CDR3 is TGCGCCAGCACCCCAGGGCTTTCCTATAATTCACCCCTCCACTTT.